These T cell receptor beta chains were read from a single sample in a study of blood T cell repertoires in COVID-19. Clones were read by immunoSEQ multiplex PCR, and TCRdb kept only the in-frame ones, dropping some. The data show about 190,000 clones, with around 80% seen just once and 9.5% to 15% held by the top ten. Sequenced: peripheral blood. The origin of the receptors is a woman aged 45-59 years with acute or convalescent COVID-19. The CDR3 runs from the conserved cysteine through the conserved F or W. The order of the fields is D gene, V gene, clone size, J gene, CDR3 protein, CDR3 DNA. D genes are given only for firm matches. Only some rows state a clone size, as once, few, many or a class for expanded clones.

D: .; V: TRBV29-1; size: .; J: TRBJ2-7; CDR3: CSVVNSVPYEQYF; DNA: TGCAGCGTTGTAAATTCAGTCCCCTACGAGCAGTACTTC
D: .; V: TRBV5-1; size: .; J: TRBJ2-1; CDR3: CASRPGVDNEQFF; DNA: TGCGCCAGCCGACCGGGGGTAGACAATGAGCAGTTCTTC
D: TRBD1; V: TRBV28; size: .; J: TRBJ1-5; CDR3: CASSRDRNQPQHF; DNA: TGTGCCAGCAGTCGGGACAGGAATCAGCCCCAGCATTTT
D: TRBD1; V: TRBV12-3/TRBV12-4; size: few; J: TRBJ1-1; CDR3: CASSLDRDTEAFF; DNA: TGTGCCAGCTCCTTGGACAGGGACACTGAAGCTTTCTTT
D: TRBD1; V: TRBV5-5; size: .; J: TRBJ1-1; CDR3: CASSGGQVNTEAFF; DNA: TGTGCCAGCAGCGGAGGACAGGTGAACACTGAAGCTTTCTTT
D: .; V: TRBV7-9; size: .; J: TRBJ2-5; CDR3: CASSPGTYQETQYF; DNA: TGTGCCAGCAGCCCCGGGACATACCAAGAGACCCAGTACTTC
D: .; V: TRBV5-5; size: .; J: TRBJ1-4; CDR3: CASSQTGGAVEKLFF; DNA: TGTGCCAGCAGCCAGACGGGAGGGGCTGTAGAAAAACTGTTTTTT
D: TRBD2; V: TRBV25-1; size: few; J: TRBJ2-1; CDR3: CASMPGLAGGNEQFF; DNA: TGTGCCAGCATGCCCGGGCTAGCGGGGGGCAATGAGCAGTTCTTC
D: .; V: TRBV7-9; size: .; J: TRBJ2-7; CDR3: CASSYSDTSYEQYF; DNA: TGTGCCAGCAGCTACTCGGACACCTCCTACGAGCAGTACTTC
D: .; V: TRBV10-3; size: .; J: TRBJ1-2; CDR3: CAISENRVSVGGYTF; DNA: TGTGCCATCAGTGAGAACCGGGTATCAGTTGGGGGCTACACCTTC
D: .; V: TRBV3-1/TRBV3-2; size: .; J: TRBJ1-2; CDR3: CASSQRTYGYTF; DNA: TGTGCCAGCAGCCAGAGAACTTATGGCTACACCTTC
D: .; V: TRBV5-4; size: .; J: TRBJ1-6; CDR3: CASSPWAGGARSPLHF; DNA: TGTGCCAGCAGCCCATGGGCCGGGGGTGCGCGTTCACCCCTCCACTTT
D: .; V: TRBV14; size: once; J: TRBJ1-1; CDR3: CASSSFMNTEAFF; DNA: TGTGCCAGCAGCTCCTTTATGAACACTGAAGCTTTCTTT
D: .; V: TRBV27; size: .; J: TRBJ1-1; CDR3: CASSYREDTEAFF; DNA: TGTGCCAGCAGTTACAGGGAAGACACTGAAGCTTTCTTT
D: .; V: TRBV10-3; size: .; J: TRBJ1-4; CDR3: CATSSGDEKLFF; DNA: TGTGCCACCAGCTCCGGGGATGAAAAACTGTTTTTT
D: .; V: TRBV6-5; size: .; J: TRBJ1-1; CDR3: CASSYSGGAFF; DNA: TGTGCCAGCAGTTACTCGGGGGGAGCTTTCTTT
D: .; V: TRBV28; size: .; J: TRBJ2-1; CDR3: CASPRPGGGEQFF; DNA: TGTGCCAGCCCCAGGCCGGGGGGCGGCGAGCAGTTCTTC